This TCR beta chain originates from a study of blood T cell repertoires in COVID-19. At the level of the study: Nucleic acid was either cDNA or gDNA, and it came from T cells, B-cell-depleted T cells, or PBMCs.

In the authors' workflow: Scientists estimated how many nucleated cells there were by amplifying reference gene primers. The data were produced by immunoSEQ multiplex PCR, yet TCRdb's version contains in-frame clones alone and is incomplete. Clone size and the V and J calls come from that table; the DNA yielded D and trimming. The table includes 150,000 to 200,000 clones, around 80% detected once. V dropped 3 bases and J dropped 0; count of bases not matched to a gene: 3. In germline, CDR1 is ENHRY, CDR2 SYGVKD. This CDR3 has 15 residues. Patients of the Seattle cohort, enrolled during active infection, were followed longitudinally.

The TCR originated in an elderly woman with COVID-19, enrolled during active disease. The material sequenced was peripheral blood. The chain links TRBV10-3 to TRBJ2-3, with 7 bases fitting TRBD2. The CDR3 is CAISDGRGSTDTQYF. The DNA for the CDR3 is TGTGCCATCAGTGACGGGCGGGGGAGCACAGATACGCAGTATTTT.